The present T cell receptor beta chain was sequenced within a study of blood T cell repertoires in COVID-19. Study summary: T cells, B-cell-depleted T cells, or PBMCs provided the cDNA or gDNA that served as material.

This clone was detected only once. TCRdb's copy holds only in-frame clones and misses some; the assay was immunoSEQ multiplex PCR. The sample shows just over 150,000 clones, approximately 82% of them seen only once. Sequencing used peripheral blood. The receptor was derived from a woman over 75 with acute or convalescent COVID-19.

In nucleotides, the CDR3 is TGTGCCAGCAGTCCCGGGACACTCGGCAATGAGCAGTTCTTC. It yields the protein CASSPGTLGNEQFF. This sequence joins TRBV27 and TRBJ2-1; weak D call: TRBD1 (6 bases). V was trimmed by 5 bases and J by 6 bases, leaving 14 bases between them. Per germline, CDR1 MNHEY and CDR2 SMNVEV (reference sequence). The CDR3 totals 14 residues.